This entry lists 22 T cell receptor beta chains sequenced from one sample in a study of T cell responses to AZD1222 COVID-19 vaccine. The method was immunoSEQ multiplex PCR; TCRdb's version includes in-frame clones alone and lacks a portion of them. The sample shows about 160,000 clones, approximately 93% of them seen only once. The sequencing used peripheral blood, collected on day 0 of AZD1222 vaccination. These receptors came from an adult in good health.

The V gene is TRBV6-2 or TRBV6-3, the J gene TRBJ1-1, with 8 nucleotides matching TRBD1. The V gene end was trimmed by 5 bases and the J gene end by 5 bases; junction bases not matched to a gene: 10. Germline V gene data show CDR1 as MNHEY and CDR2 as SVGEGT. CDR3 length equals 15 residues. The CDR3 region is CASSDPGGGRTEAFF. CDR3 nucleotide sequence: TGTGCCAGCAGTGACCCAGGGGGCGGGAGGACTGAAGCTTTCTTT.

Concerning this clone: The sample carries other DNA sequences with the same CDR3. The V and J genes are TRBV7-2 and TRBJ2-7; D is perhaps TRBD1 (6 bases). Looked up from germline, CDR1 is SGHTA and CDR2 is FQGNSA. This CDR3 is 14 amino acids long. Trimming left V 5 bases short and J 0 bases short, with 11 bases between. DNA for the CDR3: TGTGCCAGCAGCCCAAGGGGGAGCTCCTACGAGCAGTACTTC. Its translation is CASSPRGSSYEQYF.

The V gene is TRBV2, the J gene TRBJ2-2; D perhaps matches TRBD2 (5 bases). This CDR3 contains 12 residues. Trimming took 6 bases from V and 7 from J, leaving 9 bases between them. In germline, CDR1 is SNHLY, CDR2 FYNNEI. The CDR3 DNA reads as TGTGCCAGCAGCGCACGGGGCGGGGAGCTGTTTTTT. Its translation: CASSARGGELFF.

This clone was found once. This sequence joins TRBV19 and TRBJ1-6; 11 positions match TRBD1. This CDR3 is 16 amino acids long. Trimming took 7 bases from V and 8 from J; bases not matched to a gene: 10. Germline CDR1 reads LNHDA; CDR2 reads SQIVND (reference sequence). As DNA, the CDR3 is TGTGCCAGTACTCACGATCCGGGACAGGGGGATTCACCCCTCCACTTT. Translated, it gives CASTHDPGQGDSPLHF.

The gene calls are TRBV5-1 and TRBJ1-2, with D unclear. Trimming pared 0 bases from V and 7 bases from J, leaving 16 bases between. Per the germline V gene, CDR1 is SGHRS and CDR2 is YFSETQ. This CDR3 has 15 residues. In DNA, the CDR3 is TGCGCCAGCAGCTTGGGAGGCGCGGGTTCGGCTGGCTACACCTTC. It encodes CASSLGGAGSAGYTF.

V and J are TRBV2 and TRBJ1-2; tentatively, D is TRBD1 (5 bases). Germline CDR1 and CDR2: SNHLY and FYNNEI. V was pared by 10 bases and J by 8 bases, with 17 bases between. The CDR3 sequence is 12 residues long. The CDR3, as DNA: TGTGCCACCCGGGGCGGTGGGGACGGCTACACCTTC. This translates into CATRGGGDGYTF.

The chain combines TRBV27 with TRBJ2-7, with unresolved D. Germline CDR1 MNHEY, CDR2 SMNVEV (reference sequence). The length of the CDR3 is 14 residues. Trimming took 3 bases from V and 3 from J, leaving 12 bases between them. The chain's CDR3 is CASSLGQAYYEQYF. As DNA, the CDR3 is TGTGCCAGCAGTTTGGGTCAGGCCTACTACGAGCAGTACTTC.

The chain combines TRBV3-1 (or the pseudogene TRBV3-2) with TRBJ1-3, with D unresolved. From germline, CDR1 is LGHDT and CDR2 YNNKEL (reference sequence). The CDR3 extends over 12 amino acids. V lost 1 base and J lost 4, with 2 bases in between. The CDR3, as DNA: TGTGCCAGCAGCCAAGGGGGAAACACCATATATTTT. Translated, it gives CASSQGGNTIYF.

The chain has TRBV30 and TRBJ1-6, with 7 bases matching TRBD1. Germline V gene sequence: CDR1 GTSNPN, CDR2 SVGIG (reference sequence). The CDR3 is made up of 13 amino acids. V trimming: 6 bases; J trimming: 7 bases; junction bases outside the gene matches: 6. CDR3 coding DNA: TGTGCCTGCACCGGGACAGCCAATTCACCCCTCCACTTT. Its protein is CACTGTANSPLHF.

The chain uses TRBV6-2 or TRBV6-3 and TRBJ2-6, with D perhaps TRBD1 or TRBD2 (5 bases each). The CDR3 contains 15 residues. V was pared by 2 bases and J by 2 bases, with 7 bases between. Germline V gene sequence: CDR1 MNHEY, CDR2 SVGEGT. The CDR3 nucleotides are TGTGCCAGCAGTTACGAGGGGACTGGGGCCAACGTCCTGACTTTC. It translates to CASSYEGTGANVLTF.

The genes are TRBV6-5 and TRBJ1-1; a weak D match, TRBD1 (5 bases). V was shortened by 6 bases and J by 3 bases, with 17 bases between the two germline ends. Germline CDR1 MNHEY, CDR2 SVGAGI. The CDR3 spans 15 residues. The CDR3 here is CASRPLGAGDTEAFF. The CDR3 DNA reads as TGTGCCAGCAGGCCCCTCGGGGCGGGGGACACTGAAGCTTTCTTT.

CDR3 protein: CASSPRQGISSYNSPLHF. CDR3 DNA: TGTGCCAGCAGCCCGAGACAGGGAATAAGCTCCTATAATTCACCCCTCCACTTT. The gene calls are TRBV7-8 and TRBJ1-6, with TRBD1 identical over 7 bases. The CDR3 is 18 amino acids. The V gene end was trimmed by 5 bases and the J gene end by 0 bases; junction bases not matched to a gene: 10. Per the germline V gene, CDR1 is SGHVS and CDR2 is FQNEAQ.

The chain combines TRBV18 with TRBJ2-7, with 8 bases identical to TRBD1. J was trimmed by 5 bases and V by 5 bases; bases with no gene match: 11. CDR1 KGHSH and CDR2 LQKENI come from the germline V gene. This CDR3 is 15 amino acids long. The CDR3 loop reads CASSSYVTGADEQYF. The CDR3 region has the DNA TGTGCCAGCTCATCGTACGTGACAGGGGCGGACGAGCAGTACTTC.

For the CDR3, the DNA is TGCGCCAGCAGCCAAGGCTCCGCGTCCCGGACTGGCTCCTACGAGCAGTACTTC. This codes for CASSQGSASRTGSYEQYF. The rearrangement links TRBV4-1 to TRBJ2-7, with D perhaps matching TRBD2 (5 bases). From germline, CDR1 is MGHRA and CDR2 YSYEKL. The V end was cut by 1 base, the J end by 0 bases, with 19 bases between. This CDR3 is built from 18 residues.

CDR3 sequence reads: CASSPRPRDTEAFF. The CDR3, as DNA: TGTGCCAGCAGCCCACGACCCCGGGACACTGAAGCTTTCTTT. The chain is built from TRBV5-5 and TRBJ1-1; the D is unclear. From germline, CDR1 is SGHKS and CDR2 YYEKEE (reference sequence). Trimming removed 4 bases at V and 3 bases at J, with 13 bases between. The CDR3 is 14 amino acids. Full variable domain (remainder filled in from reference TRBV5-5 and TRBJ1-1): DAGVTQSPTHLIKTRGQQVTLRCSPISGHKSVSWYQQVLGQGPQFIFQYYEKEERGRGNFPDRFSARQFPNYSSELNVNALLLGDSALYLCASSPRPRDTEAFFGQGTRLTVV.

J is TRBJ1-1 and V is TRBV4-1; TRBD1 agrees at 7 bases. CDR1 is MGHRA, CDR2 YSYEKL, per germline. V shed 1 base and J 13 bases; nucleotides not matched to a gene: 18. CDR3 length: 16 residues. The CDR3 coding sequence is TGCGCCAGCAGCCAAGGTGCAACAGGGGTCGACCACTCTGGTTTCTTT. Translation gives CASSQGATGVDHSGFF.

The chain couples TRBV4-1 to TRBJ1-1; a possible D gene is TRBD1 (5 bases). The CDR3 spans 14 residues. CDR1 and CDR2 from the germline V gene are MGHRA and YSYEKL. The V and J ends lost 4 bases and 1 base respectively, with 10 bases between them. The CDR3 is CASSPSQGNTEAFF. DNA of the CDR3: TGCGCCAGCAGCCCTTCTCAGGGGAACACTGAAGCTTTCTTT.

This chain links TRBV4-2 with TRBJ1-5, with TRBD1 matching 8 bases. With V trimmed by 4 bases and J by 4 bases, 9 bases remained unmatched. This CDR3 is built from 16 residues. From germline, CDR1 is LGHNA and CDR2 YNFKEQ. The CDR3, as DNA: TGTGCCAGCAGCCCGCGAGACGACAGGGGTAATCAGCCCCAGCATTTT. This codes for CASSPRDDRGNQPQHF.

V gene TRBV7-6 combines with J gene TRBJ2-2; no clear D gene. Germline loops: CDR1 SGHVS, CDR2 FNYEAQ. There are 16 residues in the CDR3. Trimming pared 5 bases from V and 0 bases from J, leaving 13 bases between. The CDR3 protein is CASSLQTGSNTGELFF. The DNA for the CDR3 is TGTGCCAGCAGCCTACAGACTGGATCGAACACCGGGGAGCTGTTTTTT.

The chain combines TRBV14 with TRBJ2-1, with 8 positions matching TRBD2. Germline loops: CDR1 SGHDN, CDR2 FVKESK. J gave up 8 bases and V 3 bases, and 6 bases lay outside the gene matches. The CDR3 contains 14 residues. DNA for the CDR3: TGTGCCAGCAGCCACGGGGGGGCGTTTGATGAGCAGTTCTTC. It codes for CASSHGGAFDEQFF.

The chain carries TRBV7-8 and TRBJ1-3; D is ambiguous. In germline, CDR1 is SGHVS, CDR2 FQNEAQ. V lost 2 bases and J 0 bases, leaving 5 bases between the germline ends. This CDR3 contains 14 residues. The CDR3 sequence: CASSLSYSGNTIYF. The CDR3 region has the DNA TGTGCCAGCAGCTTATCGTACTCTGGAAACACCATATATTTT. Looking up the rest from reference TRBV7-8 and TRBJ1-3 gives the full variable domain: GAGVSQSPRYKVAKRGQDVALRCDPISGHVSLFWYQQALGQGPEFLTYFQNEAQLDKSGLPSDRFFAERPEGSVSTLKIQRTQQEDSAVYLCASSLSYSGNTIYFGEGSWLTVV.

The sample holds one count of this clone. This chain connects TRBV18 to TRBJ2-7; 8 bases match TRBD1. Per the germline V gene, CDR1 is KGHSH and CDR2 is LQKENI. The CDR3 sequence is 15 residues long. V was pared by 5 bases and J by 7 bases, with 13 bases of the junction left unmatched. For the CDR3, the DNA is TGTGCCAGCTCAGAGCAGGCCCAGGGGGCGAAGGAGCAGTACTTC. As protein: CASSEQAQGAKEQYF.